The source of this TCR beta chain is a study of T cell responses to AZD1222 COVID-19 vaccine. Libraries were prepared by immunoSEQ multiplex PCR; TCRdb keeps only in-frame clonotypes and omits some of them. The sample records some 110,000 clones, more than 85% being singletons. The CDR3 is made up of 12 amino acids. V was shortened by 10 bases and J by 2 bases, with 8 bases between the two germline ends. The germline V gene has CDR1 ENHRY and CDR2 SYGVKD. Study conclusions and caveats: Repertoires were obtained only post-peak T cell response.

Worth noting for this clone: The antigen remains undetermined.

The clonotype comes from an adult in good health. The chain carries TRBV10-3 and TRBJ2-2; D is unclear. Specimen: peripheral blood, collected on day 0 of AZD1222 vaccination. The CDR3 DNA follows: TGTGCCAGCCTTGATAACACCGGGGAGCTGTTTTTT. Encoded protein: CASLDNTGELFF.